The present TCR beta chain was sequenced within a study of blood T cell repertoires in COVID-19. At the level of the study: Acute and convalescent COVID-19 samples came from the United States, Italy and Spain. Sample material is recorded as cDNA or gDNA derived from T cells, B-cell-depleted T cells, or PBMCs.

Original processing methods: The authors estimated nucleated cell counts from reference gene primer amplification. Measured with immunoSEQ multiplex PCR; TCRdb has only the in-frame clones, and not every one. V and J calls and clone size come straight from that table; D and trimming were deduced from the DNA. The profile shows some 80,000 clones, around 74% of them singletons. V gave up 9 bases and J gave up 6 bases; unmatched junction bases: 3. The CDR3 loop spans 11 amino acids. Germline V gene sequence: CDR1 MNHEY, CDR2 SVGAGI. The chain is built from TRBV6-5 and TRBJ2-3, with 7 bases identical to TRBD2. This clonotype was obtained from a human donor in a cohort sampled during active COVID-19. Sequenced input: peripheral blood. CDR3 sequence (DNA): TGTGCCAGTCGACTAGCTGATACGCAGTATTTT. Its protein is CASRLADTQYF.